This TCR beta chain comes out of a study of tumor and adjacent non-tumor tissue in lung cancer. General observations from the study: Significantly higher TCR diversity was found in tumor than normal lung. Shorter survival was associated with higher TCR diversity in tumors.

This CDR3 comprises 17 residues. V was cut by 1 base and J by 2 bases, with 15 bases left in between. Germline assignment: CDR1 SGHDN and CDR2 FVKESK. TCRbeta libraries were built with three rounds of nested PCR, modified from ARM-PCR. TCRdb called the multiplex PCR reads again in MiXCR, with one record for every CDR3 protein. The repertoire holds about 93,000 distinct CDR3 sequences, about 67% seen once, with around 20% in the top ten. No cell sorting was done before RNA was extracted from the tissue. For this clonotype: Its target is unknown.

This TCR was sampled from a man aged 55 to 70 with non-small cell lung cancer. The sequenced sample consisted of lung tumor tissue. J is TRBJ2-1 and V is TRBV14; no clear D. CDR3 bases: TGTGCCAGCAGCCAAGGACTCGGCCCTTTCCCCTACAATGAGCAGTTCTTC. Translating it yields CASSQGLGPFPYNEQFF. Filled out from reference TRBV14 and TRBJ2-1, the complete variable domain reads EAGVTQFPSHSVIEKGQTVTLRCDPISGHDNLYWYRRVMGKEIKFLLHFVKESKQDESGMPNNRFLAERTGGTYSTLKVQPAELEDSGVYFCASSQGLGPFPYNEQFFGPGTRLTVL.